This TCR beta chain was captured by sequencing in a study of CD8+ T cells in alopecia areata. About the research overall: Graft recipients were approximately 6-11-week-old female C3H/HeJ mice, and donor skin originated from approximately 6-12-month-old C3H/HeJ mice with spontaneous alopecia. General observations from the study: Patients shared TCRs less clearly than mice did, possibly for HLA-related reasons. Sequencing of scalp samples also includes resident alphabeta T cells from normal skin. Higher clonality was seen in lesional scalp than in normal scalp, especially in alopecia totalis/universalis.

Cutaneous lymph nodes were pooled and cells sorted by CD4, CD8alpha, NKG2D, NKG2ACE and more. Sequencing used cDNA as its template, made by extracting RNA and reverse transcribing it. This table comes from immunoSEQ multiplex PCR, and its TCRdb copy is limited to in-frame clones, with some not included. The table lists around 290,000 clones, with no singletons. As for this clone: Its antigen remains unknown. The gene names given are mouse names. The read halts 4 residues ahead of the CDR3 end, with the missing end drawn from the germline J gene.

CDR3 length: 14 amino acids. Germline loops: CDR1 NSQYPW, CDR2 LRSPGD (reference sequence). The source of this sequence is a C3H/HeJ mouse with alopecia areata. Strain MHC haplotype: H2-k. This chain joins TRBV1 and TRBJ1-2; a possible D gene is TRBD1 (6 bases). Material: CD4+ T cells sorted from a lymph node. CDR3 bases read: TGCACCTGCAGTGCAGACCAGGGGCCCCCC. It translates to CTCSADQGPP. The CDR3 in full is CTCSADQGPPDYTF.